This record covers a single TCR beta chain. Generated by immunoSEQ multiplex PCR, the TCRdb table keeps only in-frame clones and is missing some. This table has approximately 300,000 clones, around 90% appearing once. Germline trimming cut 0 bases from V and 1 base from J; bases unmatched to any gene: 4. From germline, CDR1 is SGHRS and CDR2 YFSETQ. CDR3 length: 16 residues. The sample belongs to a study of blood T cell repertoires in COVID-19. The sample was PBMCs or T cells enriched from blood (not recorded which). The chain combines TRBV5-1 with TRBJ2-7, with 10 nucleotides matching TRBD2. The source is a man aged 55 to 70 who had recovered from COVID-19. The CDR3 DNA is TGCGCCAGCAGCTTGGGACGGACTAGCGGTTCCTACGAGCAGTACTTC. This codes for CASSLGRTSGSYEQYF. Looking up the rest from reference TRBV5-1 and TRBJ2-7 gives the full variable domain: KAGVTQTPRYLIKTRGQQVTLSCSPISGHRSVSWYQQTPGQGLQFLFEYFSETQRNKGNFPGRFSGRQFSNSRSEMNVSTLELGDSALYLCASSLGRTSGSYEQYFGPGTRLTVT.